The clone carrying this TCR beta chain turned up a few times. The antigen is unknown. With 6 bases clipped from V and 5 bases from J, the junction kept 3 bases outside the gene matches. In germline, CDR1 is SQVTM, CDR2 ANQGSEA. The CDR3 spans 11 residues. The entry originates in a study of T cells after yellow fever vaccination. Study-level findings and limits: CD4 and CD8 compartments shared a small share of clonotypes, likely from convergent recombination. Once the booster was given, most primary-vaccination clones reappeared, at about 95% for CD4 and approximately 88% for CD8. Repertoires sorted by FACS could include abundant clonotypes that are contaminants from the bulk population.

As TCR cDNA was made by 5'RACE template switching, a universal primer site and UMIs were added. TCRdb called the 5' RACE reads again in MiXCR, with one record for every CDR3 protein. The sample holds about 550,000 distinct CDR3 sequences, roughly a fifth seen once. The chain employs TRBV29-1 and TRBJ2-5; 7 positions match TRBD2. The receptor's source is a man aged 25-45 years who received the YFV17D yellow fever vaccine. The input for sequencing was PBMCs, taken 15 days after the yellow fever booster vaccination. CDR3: CSVAGVETQYF. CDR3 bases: TGCAGCGTCGCGGGGGTCGAGACCCAGTACTTC. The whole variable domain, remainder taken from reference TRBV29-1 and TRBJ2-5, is SAVISQKPSRDICQRGTSLTIQCQVDSQVTMMFWYRQQPGQSLTLIATANQGSEATYESGFVIDKFPISRPNLTFSTLTVSNMSPEDSSIYLCSVAGVETQYFGPGTRLLVL.